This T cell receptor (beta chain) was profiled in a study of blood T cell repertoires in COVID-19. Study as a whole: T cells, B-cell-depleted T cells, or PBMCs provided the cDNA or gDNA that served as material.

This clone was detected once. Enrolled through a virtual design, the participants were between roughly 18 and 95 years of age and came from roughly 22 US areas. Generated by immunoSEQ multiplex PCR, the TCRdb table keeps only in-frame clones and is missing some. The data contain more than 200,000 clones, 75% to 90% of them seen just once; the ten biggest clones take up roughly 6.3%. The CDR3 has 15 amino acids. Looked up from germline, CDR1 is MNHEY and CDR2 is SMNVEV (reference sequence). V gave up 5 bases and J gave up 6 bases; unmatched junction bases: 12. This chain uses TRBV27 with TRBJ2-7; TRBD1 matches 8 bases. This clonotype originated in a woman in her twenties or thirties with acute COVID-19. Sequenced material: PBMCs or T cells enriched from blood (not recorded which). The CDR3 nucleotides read TGTGCCAGCAGTGCCGGACAGGGTCGGGTCAGCGAGCAGTACTTC. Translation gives CASSAGQGRVSEQYF.